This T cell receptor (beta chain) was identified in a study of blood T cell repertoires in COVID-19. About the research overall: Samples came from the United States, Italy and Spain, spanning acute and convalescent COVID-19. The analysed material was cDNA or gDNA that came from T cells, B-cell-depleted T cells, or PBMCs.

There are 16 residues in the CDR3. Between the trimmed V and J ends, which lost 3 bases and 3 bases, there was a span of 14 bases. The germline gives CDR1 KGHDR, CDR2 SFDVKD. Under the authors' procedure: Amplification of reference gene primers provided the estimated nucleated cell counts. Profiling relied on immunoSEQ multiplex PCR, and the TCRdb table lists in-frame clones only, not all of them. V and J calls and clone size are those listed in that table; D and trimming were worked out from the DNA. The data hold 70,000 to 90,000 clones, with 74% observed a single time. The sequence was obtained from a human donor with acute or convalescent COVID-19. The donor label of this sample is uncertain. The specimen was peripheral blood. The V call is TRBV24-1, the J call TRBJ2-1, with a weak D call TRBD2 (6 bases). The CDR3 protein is CATSDPSGSFYNEQFF. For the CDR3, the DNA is TGTGCCACCAGTGATCCGAGCGGGTCCTTCTACAATGAGCAGTTCTTC.